The clone carrying this T cell receptor beta chain was seen repeatedly, ten times or more. The antigen is unknown. This table comes from immunoSEQ multiplex PCR, and its TCRdb copy is limited to in-frame clones, with some not included. The sample offers roughly 26,000 clones and no singletons, the top ten holding about 1.5%. The sample originates from a study of T cells after posttransplantation cyclophosphamide. Study-level findings and limits: TRB overlap between skin or GI tissue T cells and blood was limited. Later blood repertoires were often dominated by clones from the donor CD8+ memory compartment. TRB clonality was highly associated with recipient CMV seropositivity and reactivation.

Losses at the gene ends were 1 base for V and 5 bases for J; bases not matched to a gene: 7. CDR3 length equals 16 residues. The germline V gene encodes CDR1 MNHEY and CDR2 SVGAGI. This TCR was recovered from a man aged 50 to 60 in good health, CMV-negative, and a related stem cell transplant donor. The sequencing input was PBMCs. The chain couples TRBV6-5 to TRBJ2-3, with 9 bases lining up with TRBD1. The CDR3 DNA follows: TGTGCCAGCAGTTACTGGGACAGGGCCGAGGGAGATACGCAGTATTTT. Its translation is CASSYWDRAEGDTQYF.